This is a list of T cell receptor beta chains from one sample in a study of T cells in localized non-small cell lung cancer. The assay was immunoSEQ multiplex PCR, and TCRdb's table has in-frame clones only and misses some. The repertoire consists of roughly 30,000 clones, with about 90% occurring once and the leading ten covering about 3%. Sequencing used peripheral blood, obtained before any cancer treatment. All receptors come from a woman between 18 and 50 years old with stage I lung adenocarcinoma. The CDR3 runs from the conserved cysteine through the conserved F or W. The D gene is left open where the match is weak. Where a row states a size, it is once, few, many or the class of an expanded clone; other rows omit it.

j_gene	abundance	v_gene	d_gene	CDR3aa	CDR3nt
TRBJ2-1	medium-sized	TRBV15	-	CATSRELGGHEQFF	TGTGCCACCAGCAGAGAACTAGGAGGGCATGAGCAGTTCTTC
TRBJ1-5	-	TRBV29-1	-	CSVGGAENQPQHF	TGCAGCGTTGGGGGGGCGGAAAATCAGCCCCAGCATTTT
TRBJ2-1	-	TRBV7-9	-	CASSPPGLPSNEQFF	TGTGCCAGCTCCCCCCCGGGACTTCCCAGCAATGAGCAGTTCTTC
TRBJ1-2	-	TRBV5-1	-	CASSFGGADGYTF	TGCGCCAGCAGCTTCGGGGGGGCGGATGGCTACACCTTC
TRBJ2-7	-	TRBV7-6	-	CASGVGLDNEQYF	TGTGCCAGCGGGGTTGGCCTAGACAACGAGCAGTACTTC
TRBJ2-5	-	TRBV27	-	CASRRESTMKETQYF	TGTGCCAGCAGGCGGGAATCTACCATGAAAGAGACCCAGTACTTC
TRBJ2-7	once	TRBV9	-	CASSVAGTAGYEQYF	TGTGCCAGCAGCGTAGCCGGGACGGCGGGTTACGAGCAGTACTTC
TRBJ2-1	-	TRBV7-3	TRBD2	CASSKLAGGPYNEQFF	TGTGCCAGCAGTAAACTAGCGGGAGGCCCCTACAATGAGCAGTTCTTC
TRBJ1-1	-	TRBV7-2	-	CASRMRTEAFF	TGTGCCAGCAGAATGAGGACTGAAGCTTTCTTT
TRBJ1-1	-	TRBV19	-	CASSIPWREGLNTEAFF	TGTGCCAGTAGTATTCCGTGGAGGGAGGGCTTGAACACTGAAGCTTTCTTT
TRBJ2-7	-	TRBV6-5	-	CASSYWGGGVTYEQYF	TGTGCCAGCAGTTACTGGGGCGGCGGGGTAACCTACGAGCAGTACTTC
TRBJ2-5	-	TRBV13	-	CASSLRTAWETQYF	TGTGCCAGCAGCTTACGGACAGCGTGGGAGACCCAGTACTTC
TRBJ2-3	-	TRBV11-2	-	CASSLGALGTQYF	TGTGCCAGCAGCTTAGGGGCCCTCGGTACGCAGTATTTT
TRBJ1-2	-	TRBV6-1	TRBD1	CASRPRQGAWGYTF	TGTGCCAGCAGGCCGAGACAGGGGGCCTGGGGCTACACCTTC
TRBJ1-1	-	TRBV28	-	CASTETGDMNTEAFF	TGTGCCAGCACCGAAACGGGGGACATGAACACTGAAGCTTTCTTT
TRBJ2-1	-	TRBV7-9	-	CASSKGTQGSYYNEQFF	TGTGCCAGCAGCAAGGGGACTCAGGGAAGTTATTACAATGAGCAGTTCTTC
TRBJ1-1	-	TRBV19	TRBD1	CASSIQGAEAFF	TGTGCCAGTAGTATTCAGGGGGCTGAAGCTTTCTTT
TRBJ1-5	-	TRBV19	-	CASSDRSHQPQHF	TGTGCCAGTAGTGACAGGTCTCATCAGCCCCAGCATTTT
TRBJ2-5	-	TRBV28	-	CASTDPQETQYF	TGTGCCAGCACCGACCCCCAAGAGACCCAGTACTTC
TRBJ1-5	-	TRBV4-2	TRBD1	CASSRSKTGERGNQPQHF	TGTGCCAGCAGCCGCTCGAAGACAGGGGAGAGGGGCAATCAGCCCCAGCATTTT
TRBJ2-7	-	TRBV28	TRBD2	CASRVEGTSSYEQYF	TGTGCCAGCAGGGTGGAGGGGACTAGCTCCTACGAGCAGTACTTC
TRBJ1-2	-	TRBV30	-	CAWSVQVSHGYTF	TGTGCCTGGAGTGTCCAGGTGTCGCATGGCTACACCTTC
TRBJ2-5	once	TRBV7-9	-	CASSPRGETQYF	TGTGCCAGCAGCCCGCGAGGGGAGACCCAGTACTTC
TRBJ2-7	-	TRBV28	TRBD2	CASSLGGLAGVEQYF	TGTGCCAGCAGTTTAGGGGGACTAGCGGGAGTTGAGCAGTACTTC
TRBJ2-1	-	TRBV9	-	CASSVALVGQSEQFF	TGTGCCAGCAGCGTAGCCCTTGTAGGGCAGTCTGAGCAGTTCTTC
TRBJ2-3	-	TRBV15	-	CATSRDAGADTQYF	TGTGCCACCAGCAGAGATGCGGGTGCAGATACGCAGTATTTT
TRBJ1-4	-	TRBV4-1	TRBD1	CASSPMGQGNEKLFF	TGCGCCAGCAGCCCGATGGGACAGGGCAATGAAAAACTGTTTTTT
TRBJ1-2	-	TRBV10-3	-	CAISEETVYGYTF	TGTGCCATCAGTGAAGAGACAGTCTATGGCTACACCTTC
TRBJ1-3	once	TRBV19	-	CVVGGNSGNTIYF	TGTGTGGTGGGGGGGAACTCTGGAAACACCATATATTTT
TRBJ2-1	-	TRBV5-4	TRBD2	CASSFSAGGHNEQFF	TGTGCCAGCAGCTTCTCTGCGGGAGGGCACAATGAGCAGTTCTTC
TRBJ2-1	-	TRBV19	TRBD2	CASSILAGGFNEQFF	TGTGCCAGTAGTATACTAGCGGGAGGATTTAATGAGCAGTTCTTC
TRBJ2-1	-	TRBV27	-	CASSWRESSYNEQFF	TGTGCCAGCAGCTGGCGGGAAAGCTCCTACAATGAGCAGTTCTTC